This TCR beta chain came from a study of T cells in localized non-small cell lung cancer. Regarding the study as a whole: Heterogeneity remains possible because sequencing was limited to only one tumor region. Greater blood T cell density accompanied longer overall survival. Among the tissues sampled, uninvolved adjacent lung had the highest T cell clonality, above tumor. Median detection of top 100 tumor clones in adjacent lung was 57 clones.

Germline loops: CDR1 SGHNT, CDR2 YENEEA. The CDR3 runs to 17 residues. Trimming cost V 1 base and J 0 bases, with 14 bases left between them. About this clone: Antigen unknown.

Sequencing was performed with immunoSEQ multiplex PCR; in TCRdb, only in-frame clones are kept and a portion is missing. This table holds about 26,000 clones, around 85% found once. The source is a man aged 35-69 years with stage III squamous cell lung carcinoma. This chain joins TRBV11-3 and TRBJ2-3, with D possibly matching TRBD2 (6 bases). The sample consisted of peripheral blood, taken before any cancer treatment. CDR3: CASSLGPSAGSTDTQYF. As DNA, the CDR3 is TGTGCCAGCAGCTTAGGGCCTAGCGCGGGGAGCACAGATACGCAGTATTTT.